These T cell receptor beta chains were read from a single sample in a study of CXCR3-negative and CXCR3-positive naive CD8 T cells. No DNA is given; TCRdb re-called the 5' RACE reads and lists each CDR3 protein once. With about 58,000 distinct CDR3 sequences in the sample, the ten largest clones hold around 0.4%. Sequencing was performed on naive CXCR3- CD8+ T cells from blood. The source of these receptors is a human donor in good health. Some clones in this sample may be carry-over from other donors' samples. The CDR3 runs from the conserved cysteine through the conserved F or W. Part of the rows lack a size; the others show once, few, many or a class for expanded clones.

clone size | J gene | V gene | CDR3 protein
. | TRBJ1-2 | TRBV6-5 | CASRPGSSSGYTF
. | TRBJ1-1 | TRBV25-1 | CASSEQGWTEAFF
. | TRBJ2-1 | TRBV7-6 | CASSISTISVFF
. | TRBJ1-2 | TRBV6-6 | CASSYSLGAGEGGYTF
. | TRBJ2-1 | TRBV5-1 | CASSLGQSYNEQFF
. | TRBJ2-1 | TRBV25-1 | CASSEYRQGEPEQFF
. | TRBJ2-2 | TRBV29-1 | CSVLAGNTGELFF
. | TRBJ2-7 | TRBV4-3 | CASSQATADSSYEQYF
. | TRBJ2-3 | TRBV29-1 | CSVEWPDTQYF
. | TRBJ1-5 | TRBV6-5 | CASSREGSQIHNQPQHF
. | TRBJ2-5 | TRBV19 | CASLGAYQETQYF
. | TRBJ2-7 | TRBV6-6 | CASSSQGPYEQYF
. | TRBJ1-2 | TRBV7-7 | CASSFLGEPGYTF
. | TRBJ2-1 | TRBV12-3/TRBV12-4 | CASSWTENNEQFF
. | TRBJ1-6 | TRBV11-2 | CASSRYRAGHNSPLHF
. | TRBJ2-1 | TRBV3-1 | CASSQPPGGANEQFF
. | TRBJ1-2 | TRBV7-9 | CASSLDDTGLGYTF
. | TRBJ2-1 | TRBV5-1 | CASSGSPGQGDPYNEQFF
. | TRBJ2-1 | TRBV28 | CASSLRTGVDSYNEQFF
. | TRBJ2-1 | TRBV2 | CASSAGQITGNEQFF
. | TRBJ2-5 | TRBV7-9 | CASRGTGAKETQYF
. | TRBJ2-1 | TRBV29-1 | CSAQKTYNEQFF
. | TRBJ2-3 | TRBV10-3 | CAISVAGGQNTQYF
. | TRBJ1-2 | TRBV7-9 | CASSSRMNDQYGYTF
. | TRBJ1-1 | TRBV7-7 | CASSARLGTALNTEAFF
. | TRBJ2-7 | TRBV7-2 | CASSLQGGGEQYF
. | TRBJ2-1 | TRBV7-3 | CASSLGSSYNEQFF
. | TRBJ2-7 | TRBV19 | CASTSSGGADEQYF
. | TRBJ2-1 | TRBV7-2 | CASSLGLAASYNEQFF
. | TRBJ2-7 | TRBV19 | CASSGTGPSCEQYF
. | TRBJ2-7 | TRBV7-9 | CASSRTPEYEQYF
. | TRBJ2-3 | TRBV29-1 | CSVEESQGYTDTQYF
. | TRBJ2-5 | TRBV29-1 | CSVHTKTGILRETQYF
. | TRBJ1-1 | TRBV7-8 | CASSLGIGLNTEAFF
. | TRBJ2-2 | TRBV7-3 | CASSLVIRYTGELFF
. | TRBJ2-5 | TRBV7-2 | CASSEAGGTEETQYF
. | TRBJ1-4 | TRBV7-9 | CASSNVGGGLGEKLFF
medium-sized | TRBJ2-7 | TRBV29-1 | CSVLPFQGSYEQYF
. | TRBJ1-6 | TRBV7-2 | CASTLGGETYNSPLHF
. | TRBJ2-7 | TRBV7-9 | CASSLGAGRPYEQYF
. | TRBJ1-1 | TRBV20-1 | CSARGKGRVAEAFF
. | TRBJ2-1 | TRBV3-1 | CASSQDTAGYNEQFF
. | TRBJ1-1 | TRBV7-8 | CASSHGTEAFF
. | TRBJ2-7 | TRBV20-1 | CSASLMGLPIHYEQYF
. | TRBJ1-1 | TRBV5-1 | CASSPPGPEAFF
. | TRBJ2-5 | TRBV5-1 | CASSLGAGTETQYF
. | TRBJ2-1 | TRBV20-1 | CSASPGNEQFF
. | TRBJ2-5 | TRBV7-7 | CASSYSLIETQYF
. | TRBJ2-1 | TRBV20-1 | CSARDITSGGAFNEQFF
. | TRBJ2-7 | TRBV18 | CASSPDPDYEQYF
. | TRBJ2-7 | TRBV4-3 | CASSHGTGSEEQYF
. | TRBJ2-5 | TRBV7-2 | CASSLLLAGGHQETQYF
. | TRBJ1-3 | TRBV7-2 | CASSLLQQGAAGNTIYF
. | TRBJ1-5 | TRBV20-1 | CSARDPQLGANQPQHF